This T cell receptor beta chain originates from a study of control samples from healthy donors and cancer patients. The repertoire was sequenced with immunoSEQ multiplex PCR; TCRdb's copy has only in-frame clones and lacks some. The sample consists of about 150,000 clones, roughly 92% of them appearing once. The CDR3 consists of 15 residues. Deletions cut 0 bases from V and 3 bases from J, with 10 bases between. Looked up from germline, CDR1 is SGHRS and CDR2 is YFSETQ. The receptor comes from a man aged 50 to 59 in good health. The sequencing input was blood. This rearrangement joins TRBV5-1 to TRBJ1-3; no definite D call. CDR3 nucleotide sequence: TGCGCCAGCAGCTTGGGTCTGATCCGTGGAAACACCATATATTTT. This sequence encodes CASSLGLIRGNTIYF.